This is a list of T cell receptor beta chains from one sample in a study of blood T cell repertoires in COVID-19. TCRdb keeps only in-frame clones here, not all; method: immunoSEQ multiplex PCR. This sample has roughly 41,000 clones; 87% occur once, and the top ten carry 4.3%. Sequenced input: peripheral blood. Receptors were obtained from a man between 60 and 70 years old with acute or convalescent COVID-19. Each CDR3 is given with its conserved first and last residue. Each record gives: V gene, D gene, J gene, clone size, CDR3 protein. The D gene is left open where the match is weak. A row's size may be missing; if present it is once, few, many or a size class.

v_gene: TRBV11-2; d_gene: TRBD1; j_gene: TRBJ1-6; abundance: few; CDR3aa: CASSLTKGRQGVGSPLHF
v_gene: TRBV15; d_gene: NA; j_gene: TRBJ2-7; abundance: NA; CDR3aa: CATSREQGINYEQYF
v_gene: TRBV9; d_gene: TRBD2; j_gene: TRBJ2-3; abundance: NA; CDR3aa: CASSLSGGSWADTQYF
v_gene: TRBV9; d_gene: NA; j_gene: TRBJ2-7; abundance: NA; CDR3aa: CASSASLTSEQYF
v_gene: TRBV10-3; d_gene: TRBD2; j_gene: TRBJ2-7; abundance: NA; CDR3aa: CAIAGGGDYEQYF
v_gene: TRBV19; d_gene: NA; j_gene: TRBJ1-3; abundance: few; CDR3aa: CASSGRGTSSGNTIYF
v_gene: TRBV5-4; d_gene: NA; j_gene: TRBJ1-6; abundance: NA; CDR3aa: CASSFDRYNSPLHF
v_gene: TRBV6-5; d_gene: NA; j_gene: TRBJ2-5; abundance: once; CDR3aa: CASRSGAGRIETQYF
v_gene: TRBV27; d_gene: NA; j_gene: TRBJ1-6; abundance: NA; CDR3aa: CASSLIGGLRGAYNSPLHF
v_gene: TRBV5-5; d_gene: TRBD1; j_gene: TRBJ1-2; abundance: NA; CDR3aa: CASSLSSGGSGYTF
v_gene: TRBV4-3; d_gene: NA; j_gene: TRBJ2-3; abundance: NA; CDR3aa: CASSQDPPRVSRSTDTQYF
v_gene: TRBV5-1; d_gene: TRBD1; j_gene: TRBJ1-6; abundance: few; CDR3aa: CASSLDTGDNSPLHF